One and the same sample provided the 7 T cell receptor beta chains below, sequenced in a study of T cell responses to AZD1222 COVID-19 vaccine. The data were produced by immunoSEQ multiplex PCR, yet TCRdb's version contains in-frame clones alone and is incomplete. This sample has 250,000 to 300,000 clones, with approximately 94% found just once. The material was peripheral blood, obtained 28 days after the second AZD1222 dose. Receptors were obtained from an adult who received the AZD1222 COVID-19 vaccine.

This clone was seen only a few times. The chain is built from TRBV3-1 (or the pseudogene TRBV3-2) and TRBJ1-6, with D perhaps TRBD1 (6 bases). The V gene's germline CDR1 is LGHDT and CDR2 YNNKEL (reference sequence). Trimming shortened V by 4 bases and J by 7 bases, and 14 bases separated the two germline ends. There are 15 residues in the CDR3. The CDR3 loop is CASSLQARGNSPLHF. For the CDR3, the DNA is TGTGCCAGCAGCCTCCAGGCCAGGGGAAATTCACCCCTCCACTTT.

The J gene is TRBJ2-2, the V gene TRBV2; D gene uncertain. V was clipped by 7 bases and J by 5 bases, with 8 bases between them. The germline V gene encodes CDR1 SNHLY and CDR2 FYNNEI. The CDR3 spans 12 residues. CDR3 in amino acids: CASITGTGELFF. The CDR3 DNA follows: TGTGCCAGCATTACCGGGACCGGGGAGCTGTTTTTT.

The chain employs TRBV6-5 and TRBJ2-7; 8 nucleotides line up with TRBD1. V was pared by 6 bases and J by 0 bases, with 4 bases of the junction left unmatched. The CDR3 has 14 residues. Germline V gives CDR1 MNHEY, CDR2 SVGAGI. CDR3 protein: CASRIQGASYEQYF. The CDR3 region has the DNA TGTGCCAGCAGGATCCAGGGGGCCTCCTACGAGCAGTACTTC.

The chain is built from TRBV6-5 and TRBJ1-5, with D unclear. The germline CDR1 and CDR2 sequences are MNHEY and SVGAGI. CDR3 length: 13 residues. V lost 4 bases and J lost 6, with 10 bases in between. The CDR3 DNA is TGTGCCAGCAGTTTGCGGTGGGGTCAGCCCCAGCATTTT. As protein: CASSLRWGQPQHF.

The count of this clone is one. The V call is TRBV5-6, the J call TRBJ1-1; no firm D call. Trimming left V 4 bases short and J 4 bases short, with 11 bases between. The CDR3 consists of 13 residues. The germline gives CDR1 SGHDT, CDR2 YYEEEE. Written as DNA, the CDR3 is TGTGCCAGCAGCCGAGATACGGGCACTGAAGCTTTCTTT. This translates into CASSRDTGTEAFF.

The chain employs TRBV7-9 and TRBJ1-3; D perhaps matches TRBD1 (5 bases). The CDR3 runs 13 residues. CDR1 is SEHNR and CDR2 is FQNEAQ in the germline V gene (reference sequence). V shed 6 bases and J shed 3 bases, with 9 bases lying between them. CDR3: CASSRDVGNTIYF. The CDR3 coding sequence is TGTGCCAGCAGTAGGGACGTTGGAAACACCATATATTTT.

This clone was recorded only once. This chain uses TRBV5-1 with TRBJ2-3, with 14 bases matching TRBD2. The V gene end was trimmed by 3 bases and the J gene end by 0 bases; junction bases not matched to a gene: 6. CDR1 and CDR2 from the germline V gene are SGHRS and YFSETQ. The CDR3 consists of 18 residues. CDR3 DNA sequence: TGCGCCAGCAGCTGGTCTGGGACTAGCGGGAGAAGCACAGATACGCAGTATTTT. Its protein product is CASSWSGTSGRSTDTQYF.